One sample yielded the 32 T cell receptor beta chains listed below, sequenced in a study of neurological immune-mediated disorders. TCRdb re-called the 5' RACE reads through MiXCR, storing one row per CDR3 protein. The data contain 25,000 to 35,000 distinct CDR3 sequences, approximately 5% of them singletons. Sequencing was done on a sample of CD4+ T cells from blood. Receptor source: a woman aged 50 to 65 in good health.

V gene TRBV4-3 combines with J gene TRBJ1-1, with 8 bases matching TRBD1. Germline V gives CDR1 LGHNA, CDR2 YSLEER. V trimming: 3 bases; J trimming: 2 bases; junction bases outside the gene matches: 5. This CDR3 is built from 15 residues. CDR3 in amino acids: CASSQGTGINTEAFF. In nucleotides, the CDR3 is TGCGCCAGCAGCCAGGGGACAGGAATCAACACTGAAGCTTTCTTT.

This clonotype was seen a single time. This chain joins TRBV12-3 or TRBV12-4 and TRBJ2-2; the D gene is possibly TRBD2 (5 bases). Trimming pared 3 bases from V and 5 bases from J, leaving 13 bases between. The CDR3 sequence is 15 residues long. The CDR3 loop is CASSFGGGRTGELFF. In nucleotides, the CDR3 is TGTGCCAGCAGTTTCGGCGGCGGGCGGACCGGGGAGCTGTTTTTT.

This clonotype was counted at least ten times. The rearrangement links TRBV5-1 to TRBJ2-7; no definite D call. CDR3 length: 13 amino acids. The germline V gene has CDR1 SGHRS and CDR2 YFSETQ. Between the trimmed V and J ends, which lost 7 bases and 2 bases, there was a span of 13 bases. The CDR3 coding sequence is TGCGCCAGCCGCGACACTAATACCTACGAGCAGTACTTC. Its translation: CASRDTNTYEQYF.

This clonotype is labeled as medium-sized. CDR3 sequence reads: CASSLGTGLANYGYTF. DNA of the CDR3: TGTGCCAGCAGCTTGGGGACAGGGTTAGCTAACTATGGCTACACCTTC. V gene TRBV5-6 combines with J gene TRBJ1-2; TRBD1 aligns across 8 bases. CDR3 length: 16 amino acids. Trimming took 0 bases from V and 0 from J; bases not matched to a gene: 4. CDR1 and CDR2 (germline): SGHDT, YYEEEE.

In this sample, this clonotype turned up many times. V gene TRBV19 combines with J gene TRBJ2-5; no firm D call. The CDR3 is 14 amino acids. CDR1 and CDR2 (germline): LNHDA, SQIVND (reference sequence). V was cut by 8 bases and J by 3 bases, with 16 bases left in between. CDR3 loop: CASGPLNLEETQYF. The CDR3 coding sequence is TGTGCCAGTGGACCCCTCAACCTCGAAGAGACCCAGTACTTC. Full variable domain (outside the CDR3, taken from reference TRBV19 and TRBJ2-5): DGGITQSPKYLFRKEGQNVTLSCEQNLNHDAMYWYRQDPGQGLRLIYYSQIVNDFQKGDIAEGYSVSREKKESFPLTVTSAQKNPTAFYLCASGPLNLEETQYFGPGTRLLVL.

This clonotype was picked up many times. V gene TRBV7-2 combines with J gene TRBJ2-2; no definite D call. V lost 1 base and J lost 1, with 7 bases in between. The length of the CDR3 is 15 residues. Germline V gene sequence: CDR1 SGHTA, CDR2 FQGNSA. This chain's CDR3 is CASSLEGLNTGELFF. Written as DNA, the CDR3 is TGTGCCAGCAGCTTAGAGGGCCTGAACACCGGGGAGCTGTTTTTT.

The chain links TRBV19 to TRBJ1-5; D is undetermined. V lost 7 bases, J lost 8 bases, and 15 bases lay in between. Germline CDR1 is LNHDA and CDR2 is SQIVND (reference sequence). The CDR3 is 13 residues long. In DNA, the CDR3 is TGTGCCAGTAATCCGGGGAATTTCGAGCCCCAGCATTTT. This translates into CASNPGNFEPQHF.

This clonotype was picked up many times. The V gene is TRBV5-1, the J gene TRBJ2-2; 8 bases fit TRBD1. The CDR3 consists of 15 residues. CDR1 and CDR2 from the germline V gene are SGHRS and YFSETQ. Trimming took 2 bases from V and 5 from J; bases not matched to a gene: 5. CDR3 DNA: TGCGCCAGCAGCTTCACAGGGGGATGGACCGGGGAGCTGTTTTTT. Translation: CASSFTGGWTGELFF.

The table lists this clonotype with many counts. DNA of the CDR3: TGCGCCAGCAGTTCCGGGCCGGGACAGACCTACGAGCAGTACTTC. It yields the protein CASSSGPGQTYEQYF. J is TRBJ2-7 and V is TRBV5-1; 7 nucleotides match TRBD1. V was pared by 5 bases and J by 2 bases, with 10 bases of the junction left unmatched. There are 15 residues in the CDR3. Germline CDR1 reads SGHRS; CDR2 reads YFSETQ. The variable domain in full, completed from reference TRBV5-1 and TRBJ2-7, reads KAGVTQTPRYLIKTRGQQVTLSCSPISGHRSVSWYQQTPGQGLQFLFEYFSETQRNKGNFPGRFSGRQFSNSRSEMNVSTLELGDSALYLCASSSGPGQTYEQYFGPGTRLTVT.

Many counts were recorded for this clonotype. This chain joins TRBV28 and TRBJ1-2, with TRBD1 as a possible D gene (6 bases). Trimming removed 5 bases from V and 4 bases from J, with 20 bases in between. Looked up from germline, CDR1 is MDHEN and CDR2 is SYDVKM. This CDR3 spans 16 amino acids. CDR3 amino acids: CASSGQQGGGRYGYTF. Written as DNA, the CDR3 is TGTGCCAGCAGTGGCCAACAGGGCGGGGGACGCTATGGCTACACCTTC.

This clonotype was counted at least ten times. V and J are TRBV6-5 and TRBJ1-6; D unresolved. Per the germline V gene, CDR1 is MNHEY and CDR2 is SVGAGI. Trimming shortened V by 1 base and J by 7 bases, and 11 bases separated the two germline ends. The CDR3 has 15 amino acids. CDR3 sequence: CASSYLTSGNSPLHF. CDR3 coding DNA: TGTGCCAGCAGTTACTTAACCAGTGGGAATTCACCCCTCCACTTT.

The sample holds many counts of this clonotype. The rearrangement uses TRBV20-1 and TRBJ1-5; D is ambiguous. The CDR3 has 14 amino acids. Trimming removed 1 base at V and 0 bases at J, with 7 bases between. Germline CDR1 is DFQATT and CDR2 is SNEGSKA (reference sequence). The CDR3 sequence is CSARVGASNQPQHF. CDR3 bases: TGCAGTGCTAGAGTGGGTGCTAGCAATCAGCCCCAGCATTTT.

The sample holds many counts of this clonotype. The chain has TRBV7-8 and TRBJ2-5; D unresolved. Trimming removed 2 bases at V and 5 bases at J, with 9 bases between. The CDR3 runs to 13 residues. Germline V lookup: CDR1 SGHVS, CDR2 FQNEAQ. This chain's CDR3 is CASSLPFGETQYF. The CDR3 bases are TGTGCCAGCAGCTTACCGTTTGGGGAGACCCAGTACTTC.

Here the CDR3 reads CASSKQGSFADTQYF. CDR3 DNA: TGTGCCAGCAGTAAACAGGGTTCTTTCGCAGATACGCAGTATTTT. V gene TRBV27 combines with J gene TRBJ2-3; D might be TRBD1 (6 bases). The V gene's germline CDR1 is MNHEY and CDR2 SMNVEV (reference sequence). Trimming removed 5 bases at V and 4 bases at J, with 16 bases between. This CDR3 comprises 15 residues.

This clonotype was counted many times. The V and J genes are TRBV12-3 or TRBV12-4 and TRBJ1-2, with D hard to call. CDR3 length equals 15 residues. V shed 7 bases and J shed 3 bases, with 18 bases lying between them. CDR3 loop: CASIIFPARHYGYTF. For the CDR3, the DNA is TGTGCCAGCATCATTTTCCCGGCCAGGCACTATGGCTACACCTTC.

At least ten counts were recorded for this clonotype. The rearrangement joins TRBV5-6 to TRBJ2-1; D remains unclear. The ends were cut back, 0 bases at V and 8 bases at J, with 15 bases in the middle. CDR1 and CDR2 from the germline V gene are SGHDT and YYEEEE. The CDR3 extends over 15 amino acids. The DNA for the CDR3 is TGTGCCAGCAGCTTGGGTTCGGTCACCCACGATGAGCAGTTCTTC. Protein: CASSLGSVTHDEQFF. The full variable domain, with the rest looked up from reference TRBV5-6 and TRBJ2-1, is DAGVTQSPTHLIKTRGQQVTLRCSPKSGHDTVSWYQQALGQGPQFIFQYYEEEERQRGNFPDRFSGHQFPNYSSELNVNALLLGDSALYLCASSLGSVTHDEQFFGPGTRLTVL.

CDR3 in amino acids: CASRSRGGQGYTEAFF. In nucleotides, the CDR3 is TGTGCAAGTCGCTCTAGGGGGGGACAGGGATACACTGAAGCTTTCTTT. J is TRBJ1-1 and V is TRBV12-2; the table names TRBD1, a call not compared with the DNA. TRBV12-2 is flagged as a pseudogene. CDR3 length: 16 amino acids.

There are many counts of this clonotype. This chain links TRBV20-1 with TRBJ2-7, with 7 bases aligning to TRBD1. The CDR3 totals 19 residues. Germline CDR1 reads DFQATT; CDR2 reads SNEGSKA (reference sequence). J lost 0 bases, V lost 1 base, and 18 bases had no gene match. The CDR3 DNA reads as TGCAGTGCTAGAGTATTGGGACAGAATAGCCGCCCGAGCTCCTACGAGCAGTACTTC. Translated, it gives CSARVLGQNSRPSSYEQYF.

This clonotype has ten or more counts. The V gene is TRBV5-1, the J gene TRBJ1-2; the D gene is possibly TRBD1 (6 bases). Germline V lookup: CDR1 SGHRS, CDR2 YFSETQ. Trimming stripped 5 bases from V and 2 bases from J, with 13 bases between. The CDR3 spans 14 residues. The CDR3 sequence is CASSSGAPNYGYTF. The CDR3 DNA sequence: TGCGCCAGCAGTTCAGGGGCTCCGAACTATGGCTACACCTTC. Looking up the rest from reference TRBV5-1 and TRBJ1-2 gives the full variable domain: KAGVTQTPRYLIKTRGQQVTLSCSPISGHRSVSWYQQTPGQGLQFLFEYFSETQRNKGNFPGRFSGRQFSNSRSEMNVSTLELGDSALYLCASSSGAPNYGYTFGSGTRLTVV.

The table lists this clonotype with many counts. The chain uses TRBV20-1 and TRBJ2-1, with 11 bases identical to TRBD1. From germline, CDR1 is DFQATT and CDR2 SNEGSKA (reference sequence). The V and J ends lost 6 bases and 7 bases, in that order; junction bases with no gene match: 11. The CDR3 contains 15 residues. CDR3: CSAPRGQGASNEQFF. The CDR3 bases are TGCAGTGCCCCACGAGGACAGGGGGCTTCTAATGAGCAGTTCTTC.

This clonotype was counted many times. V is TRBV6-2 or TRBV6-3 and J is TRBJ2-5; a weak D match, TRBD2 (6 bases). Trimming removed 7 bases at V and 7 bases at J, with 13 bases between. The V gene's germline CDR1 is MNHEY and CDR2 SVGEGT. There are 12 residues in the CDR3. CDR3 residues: CASTQPRGTQYF. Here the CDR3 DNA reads TGTGCCAGCACTCAGCCGCGGGGGACCCAGTACTTC.

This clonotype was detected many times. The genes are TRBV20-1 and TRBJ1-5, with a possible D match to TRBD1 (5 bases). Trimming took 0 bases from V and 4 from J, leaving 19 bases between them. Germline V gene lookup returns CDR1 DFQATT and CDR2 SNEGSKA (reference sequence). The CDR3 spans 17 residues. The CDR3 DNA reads TGCAGTGCTAGAGATGGTGCAGGGAACATGGCAAATCAGCCCCAGCATTTT. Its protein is CSARDGAGNMANQPQHF.

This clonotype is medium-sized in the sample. CDR3 sequence (DNA): TGCGCCAGCAGATGGGAGAACATGAACACTGAAGCTTTCTTT. Translating gives CASRWENMNTEAFF. J is TRBJ1-1 and V is TRBV5-1; no definite D call. CDR3 length equals 14 residues. Between the trimmed V and J ends, which lost 5 bases and 0 bases, there was a span of 11 bases. Germline CDR1 and CDR2: SGHRS and YFSETQ.

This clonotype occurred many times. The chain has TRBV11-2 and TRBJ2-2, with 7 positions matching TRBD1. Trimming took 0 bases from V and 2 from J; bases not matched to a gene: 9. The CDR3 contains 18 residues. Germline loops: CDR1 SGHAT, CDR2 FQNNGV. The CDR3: CASSLDSFRDRNTGELFF. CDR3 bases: TGTGCCAGCAGCTTAGATAGTTTTAGGGACAGAAACACCGGGGAGCTGTTTTTT.

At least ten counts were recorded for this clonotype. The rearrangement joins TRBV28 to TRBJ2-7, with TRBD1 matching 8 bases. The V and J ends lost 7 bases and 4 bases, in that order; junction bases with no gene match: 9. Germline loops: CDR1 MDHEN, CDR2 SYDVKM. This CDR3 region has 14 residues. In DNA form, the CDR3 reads TGTGCCAGCAAGTTTTCGGGACAGGTGTACGAGCAGTACTTC. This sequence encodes CASKFSGQVYEQYF. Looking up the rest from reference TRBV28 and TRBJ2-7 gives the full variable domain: DVKVTQSSRYLVKRTGEKVFLECVQDMDHENMFWYRQDPGLGLRLIYFSYDVKMKEKGDIPEGYSVSREKKERFSLILESASTNQTSMYLCASKFSGQVYEQYFGPGTRLTVT.

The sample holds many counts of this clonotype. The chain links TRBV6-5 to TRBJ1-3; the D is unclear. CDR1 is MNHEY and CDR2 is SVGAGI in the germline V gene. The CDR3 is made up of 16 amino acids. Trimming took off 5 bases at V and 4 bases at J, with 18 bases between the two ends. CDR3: CASSPRRVMGGNTIYF. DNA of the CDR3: TGTGCCAGCAGTCCACGGCGGGTAATGGGAGGAAACACCATATATTTT.

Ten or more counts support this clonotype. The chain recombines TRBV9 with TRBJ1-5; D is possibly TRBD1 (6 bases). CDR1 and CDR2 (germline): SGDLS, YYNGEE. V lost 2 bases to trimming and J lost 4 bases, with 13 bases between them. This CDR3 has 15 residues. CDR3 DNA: TGTGCCAGCAGCGTGGGGGGCTCCCTTAATCAGCCCCAGCATTTT. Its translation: CASSVGGSLNQPQHF.

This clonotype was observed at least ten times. CDR3 coding DNA: TGTGCCAGCAGTTCGGGCGCTTTAAATCAGCCCCAGCATTTT. It specifies CASSSGALNQPQHF. The chain couples TRBV7-2 to TRBJ1-5; D gene unclear. The CDR3 runs to 14 residues. V shed 6 bases and J shed 4 bases, with 13 bases lying between them. Looked up from germline, CDR1 is SGHTA and CDR2 is FQGNSA.

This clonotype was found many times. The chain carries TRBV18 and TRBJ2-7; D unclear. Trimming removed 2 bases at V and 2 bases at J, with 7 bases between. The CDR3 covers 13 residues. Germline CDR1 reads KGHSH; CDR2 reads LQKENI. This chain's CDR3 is CASSPGTAYEQYF. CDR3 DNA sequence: TGTGCCAGCTCACCAGGCACAGCCTACGAGCAGTACTTC.

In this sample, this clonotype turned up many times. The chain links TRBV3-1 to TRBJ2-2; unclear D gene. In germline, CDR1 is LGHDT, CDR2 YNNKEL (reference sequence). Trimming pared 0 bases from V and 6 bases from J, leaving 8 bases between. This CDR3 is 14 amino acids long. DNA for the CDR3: TGTGCCAGCAGCCAAGAAGATTGGGCCGGGGAGCTGTTTTTT. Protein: CASSQEDWAGELFF.

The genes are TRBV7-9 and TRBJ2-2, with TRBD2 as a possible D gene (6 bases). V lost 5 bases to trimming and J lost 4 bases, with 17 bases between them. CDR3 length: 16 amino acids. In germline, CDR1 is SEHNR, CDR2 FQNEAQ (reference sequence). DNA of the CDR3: TGTGCCAGCAGCCGGAGGGGACCCACGACCACCGGGGAGCTGTTTTTT. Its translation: CASSRRGPTTTGELFF.

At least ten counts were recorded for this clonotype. CDR3 bases: TGCAGCGTCACCACGGACCCAGGACGGACTGAAGCTTTCTTT. Translated, it gives CSVTTDPGRTEAFF. V is TRBV29-1 and J is TRBJ1-1; no clear D gene. This CDR3 is 14 amino acids long. V lost 6 bases and J 5 bases, leaving 19 bases between the germline ends. Germline values: CDR1 SQVTM, CDR2 ANQGSEA.